This passage covers 21 T cell receptor beta chains from one sample sequenced in a study of blood T cell repertoires in COVID-19. Method: immunoSEQ multiplex PCR; TCRdb's copy keeps in-frame clones and lacks some. The sample carries nearly 200,000 clones, around 80% recorded once. Source material: peripheral blood. All receptors come from a human donor in a cohort sampled during active COVID-19.

In this sample, this clone turned up once. The chain employs TRBV5-1 and TRBJ1-6; TRBD1 is a possible D gene (5 bases). The CDR3 has 16 amino acids. Germline V gene lookup returns CDR1 SGHRS and CDR2 YFSETQ. With 0 bases removed from V and 5 bases from J, the gap between germline ends came to 12 bases. The CDR3 protein is CASSLGVGGDNSPLHF. The CDR3 region has the DNA TGCGCCAGCAGCTTGGGGGTCGGAGGGGATAATTCACCCCTCCACTTT.

This rearrangement joins TRBV20-1 to TRBJ2-3, with TRBD2 matching over 7 bases. Trimming took 3 bases from V and 4 from J; bases not matched to a gene: 7. Germline loops: CDR1 DFQATT, CDR2 SNEGSKA (reference sequence). The CDR3 is made up of 14 amino acids. The CDR3 protein is CSASGRGVADTQYF. CDR3 nucleotides: TGCAGTGCTAGTGGACGGGGGGTAGCAGATACGCAGTATTTT.

The chain combines TRBV21-1 with TRBJ1-3; the table's D call, TRBD1, has no DNA check behind it. TRBV21-1 is termed a pseudogene. The CDR3 totals 19 residues. CDR3 loop: CASSKLAGKTQQVGNTIYF. The CDR3 nucleotides read TGTGCCAGCAGCAAACTCGCAGGGAAAACTCAGCAGGTGGGAAACACCATATATTTT.

This chain joins TRBV27 and TRBJ2-1; 14 bases are a match to TRBD2. The CDR3 spans 15 residues. From germline, CDR1 is MNHEY and CDR2 SMNVEV (reference sequence). V dropped 5 bases and J dropped 6; count of bases not matched to a gene: 3. The CDR3 DNA follows: TGTGCCAGCAGTCGGGGACTAGCGGGAGTCAATGAGCAGTTCTTC. Translated, it gives CASSRGLAGVNEQFF.

This chain connects TRBV19 to TRBJ2-1; D perhaps matches TRBD2 (6 bases). Per germline, CDR1 LNHDA and CDR2 SQIVND (reference sequence). V lost 7 bases to trimming and J lost 6 bases, with 19 bases between them. The CDR3 has 15 residues. The CDR3 reads CASKYGGAEVNEQFF. Written as DNA, the CDR3 is TGTGCCAGTAAGTACGGCGGGGCAGAAGTCAATGAGCAGTTCTTC.

The rearrangement uses TRBV6-1 and TRBJ1-1, with unresolved D. The CDR3 has 16 amino acids. Germline V gives CDR1 MNHNS, CDR2 SASEGT. V lost 4 bases and J lost 0, with 15 bases in between. Here the CDR3 reads CASSAQSHPVNTEAFF. In nucleotides, the CDR3 is TGTGCCAGCAGTGCCCAATCTCACCCAGTGAACACTGAAGCTTTCTTT.

The V and J genes are TRBV25-1 and TRBJ2-1, with 10 bases lining up with TRBD2. Germline CDR1 reads MGHDK; CDR2 reads SYGVNS. The V and J ends lost 6 bases and 5 bases, in that order; junction bases with no gene match: 7. The CDR3 contains 15 residues. DNA of the CDR3: TGTGCCAGCAGGCGCGCTAGCGGGGGAAACAATGAGCAGTTCTTC. Protein sequence: CASRRASGGNNEQFF.

The J gene is TRBJ1-3, the V gene TRBV10-3; the D is unclear. This CDR3 has 16 residues. Germline V CDR1 and CDR2: ENHRY, SYGVKD. Trimming removed 2 bases at V and 0 bases at J, with 11 bases between. The CDR3 here is CAISEGAGSSGNTIYF. CDR3 coding DNA: TGTGCCATCAGTGAGGGTGCAGGATCCTCTGGAAACACCATATATTTT.

The count of this clone is one. The chain uses TRBV5-1 and TRBJ1-4; D possibly corresponds to TRBD1 (5 bases). The length of the CDR3 is 15 residues. Germline CDR1 reads SGHRS; CDR2 reads YFSETQ. V lost 1 base and J 3 bases, leaving 10 bases between the germline ends. CDR3 nucleotides: TGCGCCAGCAGCTTGAAGGGGAATTCTAATGAAAAACTGTTTTTT. This encodes CASSLKGNSNEKLFF. Variable domain in full (rest from reference TRBV5-1 and TRBJ1-4): KAGVTQTPRYLIKTRGQQVTLSCSPISGHRSVSWYQQTPGQGLQFLFEYFSETQRNKGNFPGRFSGRQFSNSRSEMNVSTLELGDSALYLCASSLKGNSNEKLFFGSGTQLSVL.

The chain combines TRBV10-3 with TRBJ2-3; 13 bases agree with TRBD2. Germline V lookup: CDR1 ENHRY, CDR2 SYGVKD. CDR3 length equals 19 residues. With V trimmed by 3 bases and J by 4 bases, 13 bases remained unmatched. CDR3 sequence: CAISDGLAGAWSSPDTQYF. For the CDR3, the DNA is TGTGCCATCAGTGACGGACTAGCGGGAGCATGGTCCTCGCCAGATACGCAGTATTTT.

The chain combines TRBV5-1 with TRBJ2-3; TRBD2 agrees at 8 bases. The V gene end was trimmed by 0 bases and the J gene end by 2 bases; junction bases not matched to a gene: 8. This CDR3 has 17 amino acids. Looked up from germline, CDR1 is SGHRS and CDR2 is YFSETQ. The CDR3 loop is CASSLGSRRGDTDTQYF. In DNA form, the CDR3 reads TGCGCCAGCAGCTTGGGTTCTCGGCGGGGGGACACAGATACGCAGTATTTT.

The CDR3 nucleotides read TGTGCCAGCTCCGCCTCAGGGTATAATGAGCAGTTCTTC. Translation: CASSASGYNEQFF. The rearrangement joins TRBV18 to TRBJ2-1; D may be TRBD1 (5 bases). CDR1 is KGHSH and CDR2 is LQKENI in the germline V gene. Trimming shortened V by 6 bases and J by 7 bases, and 13 bases separated the two germline ends. The CDR3 spans 13 residues. The whole variable domain, filled in from reference TRBV18 and TRBJ2-1, reads NAGVMQNPRHLVRRRGQEARLRCSPMKGHSHVYWYRQLPEEGLKFMVYLQKENIIDESGMPKERFSAEFPKEGPSILRIQQVVRGDSAAYFCASSASGYNEQFFGPGTRLTVL.

This clone was counted a few times. The gene calls are TRBV18 and TRBJ1-2; D not certain. The CDR3 sequence is 14 residues long. CDR1 is KGHSH, CDR2 LQKENI, per germline. V lost 2 bases to trimming and J lost 4 bases, with 11 bases between them. The CDR3 loop reads CASSPEGRTYGYTF. CDR3 bases: TGTGCCAGCTCACCAGAGGGTCGGACCTATGGCTACACCTTC.

The chain uses TRBV9 and TRBJ2-7, with a tentative D call TRBD2 (6 bases). Trimming pared 4 bases from V and 2 bases from J, leaving 16 bases between. There are 15 residues in the CDR3. CDR1 and CDR2 from the germline V gene are SGDLS and YYNGEE. The CDR3 protein is CASSPQLWGAYEQYF. CDR3 DNA: TGTGCCAGCAGCCCCCAATTGTGGGGGGCCTACGAGCAGTACTTC.

This sequence joins TRBV19 and TRBJ1-3; D is uncertain. The CDR3 runs 13 residues. Deletions cut 4 bases from V and 3 bases from J, with 7 bases between. CDR1 is LNHDA, CDR2 SQIVND, per germline (reference sequence). DNA of the CDR3: TGTGCCAGTAGTAACGGGGATGGAAACACCATATATTTT. Translated: CASSNGDGNTIYF.

The chain is built from TRBV7-6 and TRBJ2-1; 10 nucleotides align to TRBD2. Germline CDR1 and CDR2: SGHVS and FNYEAQ. With 6 bases clipped from V and 12 bases from J, the junction kept 8 bases outside the gene matches. The CDR3 length is 13 residues. Here the CDR3 reads CASSFFRTSGQFF. The CDR3 coding sequence is TGTGCCAGCAGTTTTTTTCGGACTAGCGGGCAGTTCTTC.

CDR3 loop: CATSDLGTGGFSNEQFF. CDR3 sequence (DNA): TGTGCCACCAGTGACCTAGGGACAGGGGGATTCAGCAATGAGCAGTTCTTC. The V call is TRBV24-1, the J call TRBJ2-1, with 11 bases fitting TRBD1. This CDR3 is built from 17 residues. Germline V gene lookup returns CDR1 KGHDR and CDR2 SFDVKD. Losses at the gene ends were 4 bases for V and 6 bases for J; bases not matched to a gene: 10.

V gene TRBV7-9 combines with J gene TRBJ2-2; 11 bases align to TRBD2. The CDR3 extends over 15 amino acids. The germline CDR1 and CDR2 sequences are SEHNR and FQNEAQ (reference sequence). V dropped 6 bases and J dropped 3; count of bases not matched to a gene: 3. CDR3 coding DNA: TGTGCCAGCAGGAAACTAGCGGGGGACACCGGGGAGCTGTTTTTT. As protein: CASRKLAGDTGELFF.

V gene TRBV18 combines with J gene TRBJ2-1; D not resolved. This CDR3 region has 11 residues. The V gene lost 6 bases and the J gene lost 5 bases, with 5 bases spanning the gap. Germline loops: CDR1 KGHSH, CDR2 LQKENI. The CDR3 sequence is CASSPDNEQFF. Written as DNA, the CDR3 is TGTGCCAGCTCTCCCGACAATGAGCAGTTCTTC. The full variable domain, in which reference TRBV18 and TRBJ2-1 provide the parts outside the CDR3, is NAGVMQNPRHLVRRRGQEARLRCSPMKGHSHVYWYRQLPEEGLKFMVYLQKENIIDESGMPKERFSAEFPKEGPSILRIQQVVRGDSAAYFCASSPDNEQFFGPGTRLTVL.

This chain links TRBV2 with TRBJ2-7; 8 nucleotides align to TRBD2. CDR1 is SNHLY and CDR2 is FYNNEI in the germline V gene. The CDR3 is 14 amino acids. J was trimmed by 0 bases and V by 5 bases; bases with no gene match: 3. The CDR3 loop reads CASSRGGSSYEQYV. CDR3 nucleotides: TGTGCCAGCAGTCGGGGGGGGAGCTCCTACGAGCAGTACGTC.

J is TRBJ2-1 and V is TRBV6-4; the match to TRBD2 covers 7 bases. This CDR3 is 13 amino acids long. V lost 0 bases to trimming and J lost 10 bases; unmatched junction nucleotides: 3. Per germline, CDR1 MRHNA and CDR2 SNTAGT. The CDR3 DNA follows: TGTGCCAGCAGTGACTCGGGGCGGGAGGAGCAGTTCTTC. Translated, it gives CASSDSGREEQFF.